The clone carrying this T cell receptor beta chain was observed a few times. Looked up from germline, CDR1 is SGHKS and CDR2 is YYEKEE (reference sequence). This CDR3 is built from 14 residues. Losses at the gene ends were 5 bases for V and 4 bases for J; bases not matched to a gene: 5. TCRB transcripts that were expressed got sequenced, as all of the isolated RNA had been reverse transcribed. Generated by immunoSEQ multiplex PCR, the TCRdb table keeps only in-frame clones and is missing some. This table holds some 900,000 clones, roughly a sixth found once. Every donor had blood drawn once into heparin, around 100 mL on average. The data are from a study of beta chain features in type 1 diabetes. About the study: There was similarity between patients and healthy donors in age, gender and cell yields.

The sequenced material came from naive CD4+ T cells from blood. The chain couples TRBV5-5 to TRBJ2-2; 7 bases agree with TRBD2. The TCR comes from a young woman in good health. CDR3 nucleotides: TGTGCCAGCAGAACGGGGGAGGGCACCGGGGAGCTGTTTTTT. This sequence encodes CASRTGEGTGELFF. Full variable domain (remainder filled in from reference TRBV5-5 and TRBJ2-2): DAGVTQSPTHLIKTRGQQVTLRCSPISGHKSVSWYQQVLGQGPQFIFQYYEKEERGRGNFPDRFSARQFPNYSSELNVNALLLGDSALYLCASRTGEGTGELFFGEGSRLTVL.